This T cell receptor beta chain was obtained from a study of human T cells and chemical hapten exposure. Findings and caveats of the study: Compared with pre-sensitization or healthy control sets, expanded TCRs clustered more.

TCRdb re-called the RACE reads through MiXCR, storing one row per CDR3 protein. The top ten clones hold 4% to 5.5% of a sample with 80,000 to 95,000 distinct CDR3 sequences, about 10% of them seen once. This clonotype came up a few times. Its antigen is unknown. Trimming cost V 6 bases and J 5 bases; bases outside gene matches: 4. This CDR3 contains 14 residues. Germline V gene sequence: CDR1 MNHNS, CDR2 SASEGT. Time point denoted: patch test 1, 2 weeks after DPC sensitization. The sample's treatment: therapeutic diphenylcyclopropenone sensitization with weekly scalp DPC. The material sequenced was whole blood, taken in connection with sensitization to the hapten diphenylcyclopropenone (DPC). This rearrangement joins TRBV6-1 to TRBJ1-1; 12 positions agree with TRBD1. The source of this sequence is a woman between 50 and 59 years old with alopecia areata. Some clones in this sample may be carry-over from other donors' samples. The CDR3 DNA sequence: TGTGCCAGCAGGGGACAGGGGGCGAGGACTGAAGCTTTCTTT. Protein sequence: CASRGQGARTEAFF.